The T cell receptor beta chain under discussion was sequenced for a study of CD8+CD57+ T cells in acquired aplastic anemia. As for the study in general: Each DNA sample taken from sorted CD4+ and CD8+ cells came to about 3 ug on average. Study-level points and caveats: Controls did not differ significantly from patients in CD8+ Simpson's diversity.

Profiling that covered TCR beta VDJ and CDR3 relied on genomic DNA as its template. One entry per CDR3 protein results from TCRdb running MiXCR on the reads. The table shows 150,000 to 200,000 distinct CDR3 sequences, with 35% to 55% occurring only once. This clonotype was counted ten times or more. The antigen is not known. The J segment lost 6 bases and the V segment lost 5 bases, leaving 6 bases of the junction unmatched. CDR1 is KGHDR, CDR2 SFDVKD, per germline. This CDR3 has 14 residues. The gene calls are TRBV24-1 and TRBJ2-3, with 8 bases identical to TRBD2. Sequenced material: sorted CD4+, CD8+, or CD8+CD57+ T cells (not recorded which) from PBMCs. The sequence came from a human donor in good health. CDR3 protein: CATSVGTSSDTQYF. CDR3 in DNA: TGTGCCACCAGTGTGGGGACTAGTTCCGATACGCAGTATTTT.